The next 18 T cell receptor beta chains were all read from a single sample in a study of radiation and T cells in renal cell carcinoma. Time point given: blood 4 weeks post-SBRT, at nephrectomy. Treatment given: 15 Gy SBRT to primary tumor, nephrectomy 4 weeks later. Profiling relied on immunoSEQ multiplex PCR, and the TCRdb table lists in-frame clones only, not all of them. The sample consists of about 170,000 clones, 88% of them appearing once. The material was blood, obtained from a patient whose treatment included radiotherapy and nephrectomy. The receptors originated from a woman aged 50 to 60 with renal cell carcinoma.

This clone was recorded only once. The CDR3 DNA reads TGTGCCATCAGTGACGGGGGGGCGAACAATTCACCCCTCCACTTT. Protein: CAISDGGANNSPLHF. This chain connects TRBV10-3 to TRBJ1-6, with D possibly matching TRBD1 (6 bases). V was cut by 3 bases and J by 7 bases, with 13 bases left in between. Germline V gene sequence: CDR1 ENHRY, CDR2 SYGVKD. The length of the CDR3 is 15 residues.

V gene TRBV5-4 combines with J gene TRBJ2-7; D unresolved. The V gene's germline CDR1 is SGHNT and CDR2 YYREEE (reference sequence). Deletions cut 0 bases from V and 0 bases from J, with 7 bases between. The CDR3 is 14 residues long. Here the CDR3 reads CASSLEPRSYEQYF. The CDR3 DNA sequence: TGTGCCAGCAGCTTGGAACCTCGCTCCTACGAGCAGTACTTC.

The J gene is TRBJ2-1, the V gene TRBV2, with D hard to call. Trimming took off 1 base at V and 5 bases at J, with 9 bases between the two ends. The CDR3 extends over 14 amino acids. The germline V gene encodes CDR1 SNHLY and CDR2 FYNNEI. The CDR3 loop is CASSEEPLDNEQFF. The CDR3 bases are TGTGCCAGCAGTGAAGAACCATTGGACAATGAGCAGTTCTTC.

V usage is TRBV5-1 and J usage is TRBJ2-6; a weak D match, TRBD1 (6 bases). Trimming took off 3 bases at V and 2 bases at J, with 12 bases between the two ends. Germline CDR1 is SGHRS and CDR2 is YFSETQ. This CDR3 spans 16 amino acids. The DNA of the CDR3 is TGCGCCAGCAGCTGGACAGCATATGCTGGGGCCAACGTCCTGACTTTC. Translated: CASSWTAYAGANVLTF.

V is TRBV30 and J is TRBJ2-7; D remains ambiguous. The CDR3 is 13 amino acids. CDR1 and CDR2 from the germline V gene are GTSNPN and SVGIG (reference sequence). With 0 bases removed from V and 2 bases from J, the gap between germline ends came to 8 bases. CDR3 coding DNA: TGTGCCTGGAGTGTAGGGCAGCCCTACGAGCAGTACTTC. Translating gives CAWSVGQPYEQYF. The whole variable domain, filled in from reference TRBV30 and TRBJ2-7, reads SQTIHQWPATLVQPVGSPLSLECTVEGTSNPNLYWYRQAAGRGLQLLFYSVGIGQISSEVPQNLSASRPQDRQFILSSKKLLLSDSGFYLCAWSVGQPYEQYFGPGTRLTVT.

J is TRBJ1-2 and V is TRBV25-1; D gene unclear. The V end lost 6 bases, the J end lost 5 bases, and 13 bases lay between the germline ends. Germline loops: CDR1 MGHDK, CDR2 SYGVNS. This CDR3 comprises 13 residues. DNA for the CDR3: TGTGCCAGCAGCATCGACGTGGTTTATGGCTACACCTTC. Translated: CASSIDVVYGYTF.

This chain connects TRBV2 to TRBJ1-1; perhaps TRBD1 as D (5 bases). Germline assignment: CDR1 SNHLY and CDR2 FYNNEI. The V end lost 4 bases, the J end lost 4 bases, and 13 bases lay between the germline ends. The CDR3 is 14 amino acids. This chain's CDR3 is CASSVEGSLTEAFF. In DNA, the CDR3 is TGTGCCAGCAGTGTCGAGGGGTCGCTCACTGAAGCTTTCTTT.

The rearrangement links TRBV6-4 to TRBJ2-1; D is possibly TRBD2 (5 bases). Germline V gives CDR1 MRHNA, CDR2 SNTAGT. V dropped 2 bases and J dropped 12 bases, with 14 bases sitting between them. The CDR3 length is 13 residues. The CDR3 sequence: CASSDHVGDGQFF. CDR3 coding DNA: TGTGCCAGCAGTGACCACGTCGGGGATGGGCAGTTCTTC.

The chain employs TRBV6-6 and TRBJ2-3, with D unresolved. CDR1 and CDR2 from the germline V gene are MNHNY and SVGAGI (reference sequence). The CDR3 has 15 residues. The ends were cut back, 0 bases at V and 5 bases at J, with 12 bases in the middle. This CDR3 reads CASSYSDRTLDTQYF. In DNA, the CDR3 is TGTGCCAGCAGTTACTCCGACCGCACATTAGATACGCAGTATTTT.

This chain uses TRBV7-2 with TRBJ2-7; 12 bases map to TRBD2. This CDR3 is built from 15 residues. CDR1 and CDR2 (germline): SGHTA, FQGNSA. J gave up 0 bases and V 6 bases, and 3 bases lay outside the gene matches. The CDR3 reads CASSSTSGGSYEQYF. In nucleotides, the CDR3 is TGTGCCAGCAGTTCGACTAGCGGGGGCTCCTACGAGCAGTACTTC.

This clone was found once. The rearrangement joins TRBV7-9 to TRBJ2-7, with 7 bases matching TRBD2. Germline values: CDR1 SEHNR, CDR2 FQNEAQ (reference sequence). Trimming cost V 5 bases and J 7 bases; bases outside gene matches: 5. CDR3 length equals 12 residues. The CDR3 here is CASSPGGLEQYF. The DNA of the CDR3 is TGTGCCAGCAGCCCGGGGGGATTAGAGCAGTACTTC.

In DNA, the CDR3 is TGTGCCAGCAGCGAGACACCGGACTACAATGAGCAGTTCTTC. Translating it yields CASSETPDYNEQFF. This chain connects TRBV21-1 to TRBJ2-1; the listed D gene, TRBD1, was not tested against the DNA. TRBV21-1 is annotated as a pseudogene. The CDR3 consists of 14 residues.

The genes are TRBV6-5 and TRBJ2-5; D may be TRBD1 (6 bases). V was cut by 5 bases and J by 4 bases, with 17 bases left in between. Germline CDR1 is MNHEY and CDR2 is SVGAGI. CDR3 size: 15 residues. The CDR3 DNA is TGTGCCAGCAGTAGAGCCGGGACATCGGGAGAGACCCAGTACTTC. This gives the protein CASSRAGTSGETQYF.

In its sample, this clone was seen once. The gene calls are TRBV5-4 and TRBJ1-5; D gene unclear. The germline CDR1 and CDR2 sequences are SGHNT and YYREEE (reference sequence). V was trimmed by 2 bases and J by 2 bases, leaving 17 bases between them. There are 17 residues in the CDR3. The CDR3 sequence is CASSFQTGSQGNQPQHF. CDR3 nucleotide sequence: TGTGCCAGCAGCTTCCAGACCGGCTCCCAGGGCAATCAGCCCCAGCATTTT.

The genes are TRBV2 and TRBJ2-2, with TRBD1 identical over 7 bases. This CDR3 comprises 14 residues. Germline lookup yields CDR1 SNHLY and CDR2 FYNNEI. J gave up 6 bases and V 2 bases, and 3 bases lay outside the gene matches. The CDR3 bases are TGTGCCAGCAGTGAACCCACAGGGGCCGGGGAGCTGTTTTTT. Amino acids: CASSEPTGAGELFF.

This clone was detected only once. The V call is TRBV10-3, the J call TRBJ2-1, with TRBD2 identical over 11 bases. Germline V gene sequence: CDR1 ENHRY, CDR2 SYGVKD. Losses at the gene ends were 4 bases for V and 7 bases for J; bases not matched to a gene: 6. The CDR3 is made up of 15 amino acids. The CDR3 coding sequence is TGTGCCATCAGTGTGTTAGCGGGGGGGCAGAATGAGCAGTTCTTC. Translation: CAISVLAGGQNEQFF.

The gene calls are TRBV18 and TRBJ2-5; D remains ambiguous. V lost 4 bases, J lost 1 base, and 7 bases lay in between. This CDR3 comprises 13 residues. Per germline, CDR1 KGHSH and CDR2 LQKENI. CDR3 sequence: CASSRRTQETQYF. CDR3 in DNA: TGTGCCAGCTCACGTAGAACCCAAGAGACCCAGTACTTC.

This chain joins TRBV18 and TRBJ2-3; D perhaps matches TRBD1 (6 bases). This CDR3 has 14 amino acids. V lost 3 bases and J 3 bases, leaving 10 bases between the germline ends. Germline CDR1 is KGHSH and CDR2 is LQKENI. This chain's CDR3 is CASSPETGTDTQYF. CDR3 DNA: TGTGCCAGCTCACCTGAGACAGGAACAGATACGCAGTATTTT. Using reference TRBV18 and TRBJ2-3 for the parts outside the CDR3, the full variable domain is NAGVMQNPRHLVRRRGQEARLRCSPMKGHSHVYWYRQLPEEGLKFMVYLQKENIIDESGMPKERFSAEFPKEGPSILRIQQVVRGDSAAYFCASSPETGTDTQYFGPGTRLTVL.